This T cell receptor (beta chain) stems from a study of cytomegalovirus exposure and HLA in healthy donors. As for the study in general: A prior analysis found roughly 100 million unique TCR beta sequences from 150 million to 200 million T cells.

Researchers ran the PCR with 60 Vbeta and 13 Jbeta primers. TCRdb keeps only in-frame clones here, not all; method: immunoSEQ multiplex PCR. The table includes around 90,000 clones, around three fifths detected once. Regarding this clone: What it recognizes is unknown.

The CDR3 has 17 residues. Trimming took 3 bases from V and 1 from J; bases not matched to a gene: 9. Per germline, CDR1 LNHDA and CDR2 SQIVND (reference sequence). Findings and caveats of the study: Among TCR beta chains, those listed as cytomegalovirus-associated numbered around 160. One variant, a missense change in DCLRE1C, was linked in a later analysis to TCR beta V- and J-gene trimming.

The TCR sequence derives from a boy aged 5-17 years in good health and CMV-seropositive. The V call is TRBV19, the J call TRBJ1-3, with 7 bases matching TRBD1. Sequencing was done on a sample of PBMCs. CDR3 loop: CASSIYRDSESGNTIYF. The CDR3 nucleotides read TGTGCCAGTAGTATCTACCGGGACAGTGAATCTGGAAACACCATATATTTT. The whole variable domain, remainder taken from reference TRBV19 and TRBJ1-3, is DGGITQSPKYLFRKEGQNVTLSCEQNLNHDAMYWYRQDPGQGLRLIYYSQIVNDFQKGDIAEGYSVSREKKESFPLTVTSAQKNPTAFYLCASSIYRDSESGNTIYFGEGSWLTVV.